This TCR beta chain was recorded in a study of cytomegalovirus exposure and HLA in healthy donors. This PCR relied on a set of 60 Vbeta primers and 13 Jbeta primers. Repertoires were generated with immunoSEQ multiplex PCR, while TCRdb's copy carries only in-frame clones and drops some. The sample has 110,000 or so clones; about 8.6% are singletons. Whole-study findings and limits: According to a later analysis, most TCR beta chains associated with CMV appeared HLA-restricted.

To note about this clone: Its antigen is not identified.

CDR1 and CDR2 (germline): SGHRS, YFSETQ. The length of the CDR3 is 13 residues. V lost 0 bases and J 10 bases, leaving 13 bases between the germline ends. This TCR was sampled from a woman aged 35 to 49 in good health and CMV-seropositive. Material: PBMCs. The gene calls are TRBV5-1 and TRBJ1-2; D possibly corresponds to TRBD1 (6 bases). The CDR3 DNA follows: TGCGCCAGCAGCTTGGGACTGGGGGCTGACTACACCTTC. This gives the protein CASSLGLGADYTF.